Sequencing of this T cell receptor beta chain was carried out in a study of radiotherapy plus CTLA-4 blockade in lung cancer. The overall study: About 17% of enrolled patients responded objectively, and around 30% had disease control.

Ipilimumab CTLA-4 blockade and focal radiation were given to patients with chemo-refractory metastatic non-small-cell lung cancer. Findings and caveats of the study: Together with interferon-beta, which increased in serum after radiation, early dynamic changes in blood T cell clones were reportedly the best predictors of response. Clones derived from tumor TCRs expanded in blood after radiotherapy plus ipilimumab.

For this clone: Its antigen is not known.

This CDR3 has 15 amino acids. V was cut by 5 bases and J by 2 bases, with 14 bases left in between. The germline CDR1 and CDR2 sequences are MNHNS and SASEGT. Repertoires were generated with immunoSEQ multiplex PCR, while TCRdb's copy carries only in-frame clones and drops some. The sample contains just under 60,000 clones, about 70% of which appear only once. The chain combines TRBV6-1 with TRBJ2-3; D possibly corresponds to TRBD2 (5 bases). The sample consisted of peripheral blood, taken from a patient treated with radiotherapy plus ipilimumab. This clonotype was sampled from a human donor with non-small cell lung cancer whose response to radiotherapy plus ipilimumab could not be evaluated. CDR3 protein: CASSPNSAFTDTQYF. The DNA for the CDR3 is TGTGCCAGCAGTCCCAATAGCGCGTTCACAGATACGCAGTATTTT.